This T cell receptor beta chain was observed in a study of blood T cell repertoires in COVID-19. The repertoire was sequenced with immunoSEQ multiplex PCR; TCRdb's copy has only in-frame clones and lacks some. The sample lists over 120,000 clones; 75% to 90% were seen once. Unmatched junction bases numbered 5, after V lost 3 bases and J lost 4 bases. Germline values: CDR1 SGHKS, CDR2 YYEKEE (reference sequence). The length of the CDR3 is 15 residues. The sequence was obtained from a man aged 70-80 years who had recovered from COVID-19. The genes are TRBV5-5 and TRBJ1-1; 11 bases fit TRBD1. Material for sequencing was peripheral blood. The CDR3 sequence is CASSSWTGGLTEAFF. DNA for the CDR3: TGTGCCAGCAGCTCGTGGACAGGGGGCCTCACTGAAGCTTTCTTT.